The rows below give T cell receptor beta chains drawn from one sample of a study of blood T cells in healthy people across ages. TCRdb called the 5' RACE reads again in MiXCR, with one record for every CDR3 protein. The sample carries 890,000 or so distinct CDR3 sequences, roughly 60% recorded once. The specimen sequenced was blood. Every receptor here comes from a man between 25 and 39 years old in good health. CDR3s include the opening cysteine and the closing phenylalanine or tryptophan. D genes are given only for firm matches. The size entry is marked missing in some rows and otherwise reads once, few, many or a size class.

d_gene	v_gene	abundance	j_gene	CDR3aa	CDR3nt
.	TRBV11-2	.	TRBJ1-4	CASSLDRPGPNEKLFF	TGTGCCAGCAGCTTAGATCGCCCAGGCCCAAATGAAAAACTGTTTTTT
TRBD1	TRBV19	once	TRBJ2-1	CASSIRGGSYNEQFF	TGTGCCAGTAGTATAAGAGGGGGCTCTTACAATGAGCAGTTCTTC
.	TRBV18	.	TRBJ2-7	CASSTDELYEQYF	TGTGCCAGCTCAACAGACGAGCTCTACGAGCAGTACTTC
TRBD2	TRBV29-1	.	TRBJ2-1	CSVETSGGSYNEQFF	TGCAGCGTAGAGACTAGCGGGGGGTCCTACAATGAGCAGTTCTTC
TRBD2	TRBV20-1	.	TRBJ2-6	CSASSGALSGANVLTF	TGCAGTGCTTCTAGCGGGGCCCTCTCTGGGGCCAACGTCCTGACTTTC
TRBD2	TRBV13	.	TRBJ2-1	CASSPGGDSYNEQFF	TGTGCCAGCAGCCCGGGGGGGGACTCCTACAATGAGCAGTTCTTC
.	TRBV5-6	many	TRBJ1-2	CASSFGNPYGYTF	TGTGCCAGCAGCTTCGGGAACCCCTATGGCTACACCTTC
.	TRBV24-1	.	TRBJ1-5	CATSDSKGIWPQHF	TGTGCCACCAGTGATTCGAAGGGGATTTGGCCCCAGCATTTT
.	TRBV19	.	TRBJ2-6	CASSNKDRDYGANVLTF	TGTGCCAGTAGTAATAAGGACAGGGACTACGGGGCCAACGTCCTGACTTTC
.	TRBV12-3/TRBV12-4	once	TRBJ1-1	CASSFYGGMNTEAFF	TGTGCCAGCAGTTTTTATGGCGGAATGAACACTGAAGCTTTCTTT
.	TRBV7-9	few	TRBJ2-5	CASSLEGGRETQYF	TGTGCCAGCAGCTTAGAAGGAGGTCGAGAGACCCAGTACTTC
TRBD2	TRBV9	.	TRBJ2-5	CASSVSGSGGQETQYF	TGTGCCAGCAGCGTGAGTGGTAGCGGGGGGCAAGAGACCCAGTACTTC
.	TRBV7-2	.	TRBJ1-2	CASSSYPALGEGGYTF	TGTGCCAGCAGCTCATATCCGGCGTTAGGGGAGGGCGGCTACACCTTC
TRBD1	TRBV7-3	.	TRBJ2-1	CASSLQGWGDNEQFF	TGTGCCAGCAGCCTACAGGGGTGGGGAGACAATGAGCAGTTCTTC
TRBD2	TRBV5-1	.	TRBJ2-3	CASSSGLAGGLPNTQYF	TGCGCCAGCAGCTCCGGACTAGCGGGGGGGCTGCCAAATACGCAGTATTTT
TRBD1	TRBV29-1	.	TRBJ2-7	CSVTGTETPYEQYF	TGCAGCGTCACCGGGACAGAGACCCCCTACGAGCAGTACTTC
TRBD1	TRBV29-1	.	TRBJ2-7	CSVEGERTGDSNEQYF	TGCAGCGTTGAAGGGGAGCGGACAGGGGATTCGAACGAGCAGTACTTC
TRBD1	TRBV12-3/TRBV12-4	.	TRBJ1-4	CASYGTAGNEKLFF	TGTGCCAGCTACGGGACAGCGGGTAATGAAAAACTGTTTTTT
.	TRBV27	few	TRBJ2-7	CASSAKPDSIYEQYF	TGTGCCAGCAGTGCAAAGCCCGACAGTATCTACGAGCAGTACTTC
.	TRBV20-1	many	TRBJ1-2	CSASDTGTNYGYTF	TGCAGTGCTAGCGATACAGGGACCAACTATGGCTACACCTTC
.	TRBV7-8	few	TRBJ2-7	CASSTDGGPPYEQYF	TGTGCCAGCAGCACAGACGGGGGGCCCCCCTACGAGCAGTACTTC
.	TRBV4-3	.	TRBJ1-5	CASSQEYRSGVAGPKRPQHF	TGCGCCAGCAGCCAAGAATACCGGTCGGGGGTGGCAGGCCCTAAGAGGCCCCAGCATTTT
.	TRBV11-2	once	TRBJ2-4	CASSPLRRLAKNIQYF	TGTGCCAGCAGCCCTCTGCGAAGACTAGCCAAAAACATTCAGTACTTC
.	TRBV4-3	.	TRBJ2-7	CASSQDGIDEQYF	TGCGCCAGCAGCCAAGATGGTATTGACGAGCAGTACTTC
.	TRBV6-6	.	TRBJ1-4	CASRQVLREKLFF	TGTGCCAGCAGACAGGTCCTGAGAGAAAAACTGTTTTTT
.	TRBV12-3/TRBV12-4	once	TRBJ2-6	CASTYISGANVLTF	TGTGCCAGCACCTATATCTCTGGGGCCAACGTCCTGACTTTC
.	TRBV3-1	once	TRBJ2-5	CASSYYLEETQYF	TGTGCCAGCAGCTACTATTTGGAAGAGACCCAGTACTTC
TRBD1	TRBV5-1	.	TRBJ2-1	CASSPRQGDDNEQFF	TGCGCCAGCAGCCCTAGACAGGGGGATGACAATGAGCAGTTCTTC